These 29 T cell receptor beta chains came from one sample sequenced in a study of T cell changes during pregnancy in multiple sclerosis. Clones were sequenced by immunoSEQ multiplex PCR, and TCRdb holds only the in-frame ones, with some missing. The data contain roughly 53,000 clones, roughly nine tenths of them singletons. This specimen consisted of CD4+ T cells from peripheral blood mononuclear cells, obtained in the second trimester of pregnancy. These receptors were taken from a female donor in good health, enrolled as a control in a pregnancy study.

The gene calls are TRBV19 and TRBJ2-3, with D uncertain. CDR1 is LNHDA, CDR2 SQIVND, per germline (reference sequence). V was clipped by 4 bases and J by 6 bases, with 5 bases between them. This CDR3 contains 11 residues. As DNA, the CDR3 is TGTGCCAGTAGTAGTATGGATACGCAGTATTTT. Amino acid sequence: CASSSMDTQYF. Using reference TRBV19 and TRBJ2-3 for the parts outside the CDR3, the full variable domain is DGGITQSPKYLFRKEGQNVTLSCEQNLNHDAMYWYRQDPGQGLRLIYYSQIVNDFQKGDIAEGYSVSREKKESFPLTVTSAQKNPTAFYLCASSSMDTQYFGPGTRLTVL.

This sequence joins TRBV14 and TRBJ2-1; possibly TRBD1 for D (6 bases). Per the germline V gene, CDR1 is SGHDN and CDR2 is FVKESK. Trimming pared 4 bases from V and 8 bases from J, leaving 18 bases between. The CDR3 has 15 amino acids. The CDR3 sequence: CASSRPTQGRHEQFF. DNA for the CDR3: TGTGCCAGCAGCCGTCCGACTCAGGGGCGCCATGAGCAGTTCTTC.

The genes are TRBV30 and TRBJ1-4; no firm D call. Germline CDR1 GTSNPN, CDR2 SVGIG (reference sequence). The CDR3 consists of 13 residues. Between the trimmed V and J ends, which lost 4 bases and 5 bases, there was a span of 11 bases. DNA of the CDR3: TGTGCCTGGAACGAGGGCAGAAATGAAAAACTGTTTTTT. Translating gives CAWNEGRNEKLFF.

The CDR3 DNA follows: TGCAGTCCCCCCGGGGGCTACACCTTC. Translating gives CSPPGGYTF. The chain is built from TRBV20-1 and TRBJ1-2, with unresolved D. CDR3 length: 9 residues. From germline, CDR1 is DFQATT and CDR2 SNEGSKA (reference sequence). Trimming shortened V by 8 bases and J by 8 bases, and 9 bases separated the two germline ends.

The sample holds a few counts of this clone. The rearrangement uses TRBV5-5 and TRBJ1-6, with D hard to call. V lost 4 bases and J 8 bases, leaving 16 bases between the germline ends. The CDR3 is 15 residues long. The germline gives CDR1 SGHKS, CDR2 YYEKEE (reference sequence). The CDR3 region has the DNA TGTGCCAGCAGCCTGAGCCCCCGATTGGATTCACCCCTCCACTTT. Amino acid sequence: CASSLSPRLDSPLHF.

The chain's CDR3 is CASRGGAGDSPLHF. DNA of the CDR3: TGTGCCAGCAGGGGGGGAGCAGGTGATTCACCCCTCCACTTT. The chain is built from TRBV6-1 and TRBJ1-6; TRBD1 is a possible D gene (5 bases). Trimming pared 6 bases from V and 8 bases from J, leaving 14 bases between. Germline CDR1 reads MNHNS; CDR2 reads SASEGT. The CDR3 contains 14 residues.

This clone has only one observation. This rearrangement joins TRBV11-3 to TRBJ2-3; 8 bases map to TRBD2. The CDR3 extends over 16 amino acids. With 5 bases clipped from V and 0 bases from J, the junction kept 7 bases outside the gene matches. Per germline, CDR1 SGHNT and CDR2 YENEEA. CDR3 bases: TGTGCCAGCAGCCGCCGGGAGGGCTCTAGCACAGATACGCAGTATTTT. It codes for CASSRREGSSTDTQYF.

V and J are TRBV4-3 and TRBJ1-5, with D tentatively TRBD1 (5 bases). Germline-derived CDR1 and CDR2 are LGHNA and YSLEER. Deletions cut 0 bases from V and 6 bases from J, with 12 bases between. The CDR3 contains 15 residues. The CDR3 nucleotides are TGCGCCAGCAGCCAAGATCTAGTAGACAGTCAGCCCCAGCATTTT. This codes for CASSQDLVDSQPQHF.

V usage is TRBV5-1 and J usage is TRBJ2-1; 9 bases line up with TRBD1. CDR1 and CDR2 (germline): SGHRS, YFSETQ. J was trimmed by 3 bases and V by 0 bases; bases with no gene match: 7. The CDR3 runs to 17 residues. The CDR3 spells CASSLAAMGQGYNEQFF. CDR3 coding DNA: TGCGCCAGCAGCTTGGCGGCTATGGGACAGGGCTACAATGAGCAGTTCTTC.

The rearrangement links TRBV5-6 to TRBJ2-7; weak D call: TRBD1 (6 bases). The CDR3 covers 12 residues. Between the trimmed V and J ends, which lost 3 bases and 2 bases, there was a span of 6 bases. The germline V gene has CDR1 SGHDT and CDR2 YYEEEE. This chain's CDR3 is CASSWDTYEQYF. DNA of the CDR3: TGTGCCAGCAGCTGGGACACCTACGAGCAGTACTTC. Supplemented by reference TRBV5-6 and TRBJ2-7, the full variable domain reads DAGVTQSPTHLIKTRGQQVTLRCSPKSGHDTVSWYQQALGQGPQFIFQYYEEEERQRGNFPDRFSGHQFPNYSSELNVNALLLGDSALYLCASSWDTYEQYFGPGTRLTVT.

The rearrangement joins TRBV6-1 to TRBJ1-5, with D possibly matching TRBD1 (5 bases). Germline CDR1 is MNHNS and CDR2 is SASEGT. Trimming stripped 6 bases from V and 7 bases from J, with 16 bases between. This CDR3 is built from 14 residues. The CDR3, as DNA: TGTGCCAGCAGATGGGGGGTCCTCGGGCAGCCCCAGCATTTT. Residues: CASRWGVLGQPQHF.

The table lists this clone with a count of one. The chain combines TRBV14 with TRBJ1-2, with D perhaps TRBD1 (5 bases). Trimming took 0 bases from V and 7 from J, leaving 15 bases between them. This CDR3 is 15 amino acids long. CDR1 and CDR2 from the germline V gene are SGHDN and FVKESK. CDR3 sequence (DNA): TGTGCCAGCAGCCAAGATTTACAGGCGGCCGGTGGCTACACCTTC. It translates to CASSQDLQAAGGYTF.

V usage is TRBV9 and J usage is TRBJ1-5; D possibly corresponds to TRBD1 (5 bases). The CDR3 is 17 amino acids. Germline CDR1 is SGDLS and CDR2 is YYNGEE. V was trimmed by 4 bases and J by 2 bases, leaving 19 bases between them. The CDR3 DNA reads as TGTGCCAGCAGCCCGGGGGGGGGACTCCTATGCAATCAGCCCCAGCATTTT. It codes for CASSPGGGLLCNQPQHF. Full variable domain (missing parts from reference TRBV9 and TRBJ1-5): DSGVTQTPKHLITATGQRVTLRCSPRSGDLSVYWYQQSLDQGLQFLIQYYNGEERAKGNILERFSAQQFPDLHSELNLSSLELGDSALYFCASSPGGGLLCNQPQHFGDGTRLSIL.

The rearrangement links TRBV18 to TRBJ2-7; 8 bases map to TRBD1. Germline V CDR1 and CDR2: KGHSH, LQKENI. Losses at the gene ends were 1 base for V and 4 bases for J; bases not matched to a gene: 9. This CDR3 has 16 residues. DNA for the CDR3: TGTGCCAGCTCACCACGTCGCCAGGGGGCTTTATACGAGCAGTACTTC. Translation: CASSPRRQGALYEQYF.

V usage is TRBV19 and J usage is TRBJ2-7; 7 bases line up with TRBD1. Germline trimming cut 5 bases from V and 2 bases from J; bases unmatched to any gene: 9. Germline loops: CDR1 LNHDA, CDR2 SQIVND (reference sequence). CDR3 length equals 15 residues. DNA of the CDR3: TGTGCCAGTAGTGTGCCGGGACAGTCTACCTACGAGCAGTACTTC. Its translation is CASSVPGQSTYEQYF.

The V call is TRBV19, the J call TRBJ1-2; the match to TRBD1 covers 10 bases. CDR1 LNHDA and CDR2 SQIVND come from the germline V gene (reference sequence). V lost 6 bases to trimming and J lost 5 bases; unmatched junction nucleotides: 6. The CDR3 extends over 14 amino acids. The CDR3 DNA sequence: TGTGCCAGTAGAAGGGACAGGGGAAGGTATGGCTACACCTTC. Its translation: CASRRDRGRYGYTF. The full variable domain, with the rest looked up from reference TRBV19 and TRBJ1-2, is DGGITQSPKYLFRKEGQNVTLSCEQNLNHDAMYWYRQDPGQGLRLIYYSQIVNDFQKGDIAEGYSVSREKKESFPLTVTSAQKNPTAFYLCASRRDRGRYGYTFGSGTRLTVV.

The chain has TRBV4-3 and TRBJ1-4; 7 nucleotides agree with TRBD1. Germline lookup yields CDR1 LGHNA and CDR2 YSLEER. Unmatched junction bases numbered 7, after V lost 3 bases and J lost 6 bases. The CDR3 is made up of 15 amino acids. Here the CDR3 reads CASSHGDRDDEKLFF. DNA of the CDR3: TGCGCCAGCAGCCACGGAGACAGGGATGATGAAAAACTGTTTTTT.

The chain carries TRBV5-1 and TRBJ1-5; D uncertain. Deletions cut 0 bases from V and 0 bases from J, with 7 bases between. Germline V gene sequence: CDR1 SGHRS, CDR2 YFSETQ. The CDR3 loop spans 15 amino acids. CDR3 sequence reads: CASSLAGYSNQPQHF. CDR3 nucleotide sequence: TGCGCCAGCAGCTTGGCGGGTTATAGCAATCAGCCCCAGCATTTT.

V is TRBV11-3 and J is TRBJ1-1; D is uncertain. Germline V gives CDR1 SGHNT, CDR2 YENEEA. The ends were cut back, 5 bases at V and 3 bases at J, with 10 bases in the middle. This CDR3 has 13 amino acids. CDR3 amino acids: CASSVSGDTEAFF. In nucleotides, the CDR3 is TGTGCCAGCAGCGTTTCTGGAGACACTGAAGCTTTCTTT.

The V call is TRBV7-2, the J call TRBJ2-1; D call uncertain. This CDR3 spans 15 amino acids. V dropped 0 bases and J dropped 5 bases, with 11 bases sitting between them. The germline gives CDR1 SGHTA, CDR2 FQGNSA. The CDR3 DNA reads TGTGCCAGCAGCTTAGCTTGGCACGACAACAATGAGCAGTTCTTC. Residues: CASSLAWHDNNEQFF.

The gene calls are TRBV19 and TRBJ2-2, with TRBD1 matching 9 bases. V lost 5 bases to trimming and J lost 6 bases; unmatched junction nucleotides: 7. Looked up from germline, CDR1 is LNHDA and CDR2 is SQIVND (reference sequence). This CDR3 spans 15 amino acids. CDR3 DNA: TGTGCCAGTAGTCCCGGGACAGGGATTGCCGGGGAGCTGTTTTTT. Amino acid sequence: CASSPGTGIAGELFF.

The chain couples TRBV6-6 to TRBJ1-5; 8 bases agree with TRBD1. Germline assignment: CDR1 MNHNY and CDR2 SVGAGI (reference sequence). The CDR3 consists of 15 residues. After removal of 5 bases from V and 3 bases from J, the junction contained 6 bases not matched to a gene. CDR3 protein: CASSDGQGLNQPQHF. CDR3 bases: TGTGCCAGCAGTGATGGACAGGGACTCAATCAGCCCCAGCATTTT.

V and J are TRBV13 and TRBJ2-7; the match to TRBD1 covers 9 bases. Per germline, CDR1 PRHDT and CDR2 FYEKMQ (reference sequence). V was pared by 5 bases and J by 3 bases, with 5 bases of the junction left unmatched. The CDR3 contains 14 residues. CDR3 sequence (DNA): TGTGCCAGCAGCATATGGACAGGGGACTACGAGCAGTACTTC. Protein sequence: CASSIWTGDYEQYF.

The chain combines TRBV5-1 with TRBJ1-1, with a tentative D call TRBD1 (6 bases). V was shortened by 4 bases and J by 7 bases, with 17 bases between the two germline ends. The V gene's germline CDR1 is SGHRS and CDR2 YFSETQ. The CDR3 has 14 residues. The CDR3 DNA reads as TGCGCCAGCAGCCAGGGGACCCAAGGCTTTGAAGCTTTCTTT. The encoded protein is CASSQGTQGFEAFF.

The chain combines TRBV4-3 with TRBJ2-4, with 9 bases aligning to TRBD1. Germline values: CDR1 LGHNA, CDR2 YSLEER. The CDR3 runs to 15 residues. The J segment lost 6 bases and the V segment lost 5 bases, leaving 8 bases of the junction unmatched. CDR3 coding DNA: TGCGCCAGCAGCGTGCGACAGGGGGAAGGAAACATTCAGTACTTC. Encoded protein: CASSVRQGEGNIQYF.

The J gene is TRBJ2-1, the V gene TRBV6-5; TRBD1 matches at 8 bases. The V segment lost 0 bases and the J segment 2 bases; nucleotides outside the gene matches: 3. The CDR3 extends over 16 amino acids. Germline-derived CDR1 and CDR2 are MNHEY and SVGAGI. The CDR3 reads CASSYSSRGPYNEQFF. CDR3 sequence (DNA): TGTGCCAGCAGTTACTCTTCCAGGGGGCCCTACAATGAGCAGTTCTTC.

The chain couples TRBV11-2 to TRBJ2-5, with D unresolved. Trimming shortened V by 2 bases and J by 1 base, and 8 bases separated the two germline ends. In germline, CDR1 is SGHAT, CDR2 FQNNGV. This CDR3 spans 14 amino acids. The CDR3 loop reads CASSLRYGQETQYF. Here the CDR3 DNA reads TGTGCCAGCAGCTTACGTTACGGCCAAGAGACCCAGTACTTC.

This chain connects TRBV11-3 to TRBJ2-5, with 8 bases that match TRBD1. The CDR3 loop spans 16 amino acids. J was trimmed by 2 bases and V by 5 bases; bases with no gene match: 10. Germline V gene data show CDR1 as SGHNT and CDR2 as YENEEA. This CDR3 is CASSARQGLRQETQYF. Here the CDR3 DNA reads TGTGCCAGCAGCGCTCGACAGGGGTTAAGGCAAGAGACCCAGTACTTC. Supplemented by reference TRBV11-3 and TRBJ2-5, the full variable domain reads EAGVVQSPRYKIIEKKQPVAFWCNPISGHNTLYWYLQNLGQGPELLIRYENEEAVDDSQLPKDRFSAERLKGVDSTLKIQPAELGDSAVYLCASSARQGLRQETQYFGPGTRLLVL.

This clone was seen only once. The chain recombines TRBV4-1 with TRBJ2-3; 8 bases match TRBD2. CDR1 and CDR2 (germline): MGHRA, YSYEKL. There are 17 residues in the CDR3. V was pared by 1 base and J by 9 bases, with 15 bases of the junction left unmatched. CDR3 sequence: CASSQGASGRTQRTQYF. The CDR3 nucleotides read TGCGCCAGCAGCCAAGGGGCTAGCGGGCGAACACAGAGGACGCAGTATTTT.